A selection of T cell receptor beta chains follows, all from one sample in a study of blood T cells in healthy people across ages. TCRdb ran MiXCR on the 5' RACE reads and lists one entry per CDR3 protein. The sample lists over 600,000 distinct CDR3 sequences; roughly 50% were seen once. Sequencing input: blood. Receptors originate from a man between 35 and 55 years old in good health. The CDR3 runs from the conserved cysteine through the conserved F or W. Fields, in order: clone size, J gene, D gene, V gene, CDR3 DNA, CDR3 protein. A D gene is named only where the DNA matches it firmly. Where a row states a size, it is once, few, many or the class of an expanded clone; other rows omit it.

.	TRBJ1-6	.	TRBV2	TGTGTCAGCATTCCGGGGTTGGTGAATTCACCCCTCCACTTT	CVSIPGLVNSPLHF
few	TRBJ2-1	TRBD2	TRBV29-1	TGCAGCGTTGGGGGAGGGGAGGGCCTAACGATCCGCTCCTACAATGAGCAGTTCTTC	CSVGGGEGLTIRSYNEQFF
.	TRBJ2-4	.	TRBV4-1	TGCGCCAGCAGCCAAGATGCTACAGGGCTGAGCATTCAGTACTTC	CASSQDATGLSIQYF
.	TRBJ1-5	.	TRBV30	TGTGCCTGGACCGGGGCTAGCAATCAGCCCCAGCATTTT	CAWTGASNQPQHF
.	TRBJ2-5	TRBD1	TRBV9	TGTGCCAGCAGCGTAGACCAACAGGGGTTGGAGACCCAGTACTTC	CASSVDQQGLETQYF
few	TRBJ1-2	TRBD1	TRBV7-2	TGTGCCAGCAGCTTAGCCCATCGCGGACAGGGAAATGGCTACACCTTC	CASSLAHRGQGNGYTF
.	TRBJ1-5	.	TRBV10-3	TGTGCCATCAGTGATAAGGGGGACAATCAGCCCCAGCATTTT	CAISDKGDNQPQHF
.	TRBJ1-2	.	TRBV5-4	TGTGCCAGCAGCTTGGAAAGGGAACGATATGGCTACACCTTC	CASSLERERYGYTF
.	TRBJ2-5	TRBD1	TRBV7-9	TGTGCCAGCAGCTTAAGGACAGGGCTTCAAGAGACCCAGTACTTC	CASSLRTGLQETQYF
.	TRBJ2-7	TRBD1	TRBV7-3	TGTGCCAGCAGCTTAAGCACAGGGGTCGAGCAGTACTTC	CASSLSTGVEQYF
few	TRBJ2-5	.	TRBV24-1	TGTGCCACCAGTGACCCGGGACTCTTCCGAGAGACCCAGTACTTC	CATSDPGLFRETQYF
.	TRBJ1-2	.	TRBV20-1	TGCAGTGCTAGAGAATTTGGGGAAAACTATGGCTACACCTTC	CSAREFGENYGYTF
.	TRBJ2-1	.	TRBV6-5	TGTGCCAGCAGTCTTCCGGGTCCTTACTACAATGAGCAGTTCTTC	CASSLPGPYYNEQFF
.	TRBJ2-1	.	TRBV9	TGTGCCAGCAGCGTACGACAGGTGAGCTCCTACAATGAGCAGTTCTTC	CASSVRQVSSYNEQFF
.	TRBJ2-7	TRBD2	TRBV5-1	TGCGCCAGCAGCTCGACCCGGGGACTAGCGAACCTCTACGAGCAGTACTTC	CASSSTRGLANLYEQYF
once	TRBJ2-1	TRBD1	TRBV12-3/TRBV12-4	TGTGCCAGCAGGACTACCGGGACAGGGGCAAGCAATGAGCAGTTCTTC	CASRTTGTGASNEQFF
.	TRBJ2-1	TRBD1	TRBV7-9	TGTGCCAGCAGCTTAGCTATGGACAGGGGCCATGAGCAGTTCTTC	CASSLAMDRGHEQFF
.	TRBJ2-7	TRBD2	TRBV20-1	TGCAGTGCTAGAGATCTAAGAAAGGCGGGAGGGCCTTCCTACGAGCAGTACTTC	CSARDLRKAGGPSYEQYF
.	TRBJ1-6	.	TRBV12-3/TRBV12-4	TGTGCCAGCAGGGACCGCAGTTCACCCCTCCACTTT	CASRDRSSPLHF
.	TRBJ2-3	.	TRBV11-3	TGTGCCAGCAGCCCTTCTTTCGACAACACAGATACGCAGTATTTT	CASSPSFDNTDTQYF
.	TRBJ2-7	.	TRBV7-3	TGTGCCAGCAGCTCTAACACTATGGGATCGGTCTCCTACGAGCAGTACTTC	CASSSNTMGSVSYEQYF
.	TRBJ2-7	TRBD1	TRBV28	TGTGCCAGCAGACAGTTTGGACAGGGCGAGCAGTACTTC	CASRQFGQGEQYF
.	TRBJ2-7	.	TRBV6-2/TRBV6-3	TGTGCCAGCAGTCAAGCCCGGCCTCCCAACGAGCAGTACTTC	CASSQARPPNEQYF
few	TRBJ2-1	.	TRBV6-2/TRBV6-3	TGTGCCAGCAGCCCCCCCGGGCCCCCCGGCAAAGAGCAGTTCTTC	CASSPPGPPGKEQFF
.	TRBJ2-5	.	TRBV5-1	TGCGCCAGCAGCTTGGACAGTGAAGAGACCCAGTACTTC	CASSLDSEETQYF
.	TRBJ2-1	.	TRBV7-7	TGTGCTAGCAGCTTCGGGAAGGTGGGTGAGCAGTTCTTC	CASSFGKVGEQFF
few	TRBJ2-5	TRBD1	TRBV20-1	TGCAGTGCCCCGGGACAGGGGCTGACCCAGTACTTC	CSAPGQGLTQYF
.	TRBJ2-3	.	TRBV7-8	TGTGCCAGCAGCTTAGTATCGTTATCCCAACTCACAGATACGCAGTATTTT	CASSLVSLSQLTDTQYF
.	TRBJ2-7	.	TRBV29-1	TGCAGCGTTGCTCAGAGGGCTACCTCCTACGAGCAGTACTTC	CSVAQRATSYEQYF
.	TRBJ2-1	.	TRBV20-1	TGCAGTGCCCCGGACAGTAACTACAATGAGCAGTTCTTC	CSAPDSNYNEQFF
few	TRBJ2-7	TRBD2	TRBV6-5	TGTGCCAGCAGTTACGACTTCCCCGCGGGGGGCGAGCAGTACTTC	CASSYDFPAGGEQYF
.	TRBJ1-5	.	TRBV28	TGTGCCAGCAGTGACAGGAACAATCAGCCCCAGCATTTT	CASSDRNNQPQHF
.	TRBJ2-7	TRBD1	TRBV6-5	TGTGCCAGCAGTTACTATGCGACAGGGGGCTCCTACGAGCAGTACTTC	CASSYYATGGSYEQYF
.	TRBJ1-5	.	TRBV7-6	TGTGCCAGCAGCCTTGGTCCGCTTGGTCCCCAGCATTTT	CASSLGPLGPQHF
.	TRBJ2-5	.	TRBV6-2/TRBV6-3	TGTGCCAGCAGTTACGGGGGTTTTAGGGAGACCCAGTACTTC	CASSYGGFRETQYF
.	TRBJ1-5	.	TRBV7-9	TGTGCCAGCAGCTCAGCGGGGGACGTTAGCAATCAGCCCCAGCATTTT	CASSSAGDVSNQPQHF
few	TRBJ2-1	TRBD2	TRBV27	TGTGCCAGCAGTTTGGGGACTAGCGTCTACAATGAGCAGTTCTTC	CASSLGTSVYNEQFF